This TCR beta chain was profiled in a study of long-term antiretroviral therapy in people with HIV. Study-wide points: Clonal populations expanded prior to ART predominated within the repertoire at all time points. Information on adherence to ART, viral resistance or therapy changes was unavailable.

Trimming cost V 2 bases and J 5 bases, with 11 bases left between them. The CDR3 sequence is 13 residues long. Germline V CDR1 and CDR2: SGHRS, YFSETQ. A note on this clone: No antigen is known for it.

The assay used was immunoSEQ (version v3.0), run at survey level. Profiling relied on immunoSEQ multiplex PCR, and the TCRdb table lists in-frame clones only, not all of them. Here the sample spans about 25,000 clones, roughly three quarters being singletons. There were about 1-11 million cryopreserved PBMC in the samples before DNA extraction. This sequence was found in a man aged 30 to 39 with HIV. The sample in question was unsorted PBMCs, obtained 2.1 years after starting antiretroviral therapy. The chain couples TRBV5-1 to TRBJ2-7; weak D call: TRBD2 (6 bases). CDR3 in DNA: TGCGCCAGCAGCTTTGGGGGGATCGACGAGCAGTACTTC. Amino acids: CASSFGGIDEQYF.